This T cell receptor beta chain comes out of a study of blood T cells in healthy people across ages. This clonotype was picked up many times. Through a sample-barcoded 5' primer and a J-beta primer mix, a second PCR was run for about 6 to 11 cycles. TCRdb ran MiXCR on the 5' RACE reads and lists one entry per CDR3 protein. The profile covers around 780,000 distinct CDR3 sequences, with roughly 25% appearing a single time and 2.5% to 3.5% taken by the ten largest. V shed 4 bases and J 1 base; nucleotides not matched to a gene: 5. Per the germline V gene, CDR1 is SEHNR and CDR2 is FQNEAQ (reference sequence). The length of the CDR3 is 15 residues. The same data also went into a second study, on T cells of mothers and their children. That work adds: Every mother produced more than 9.5 million TCR beta CDR3 reads, whereas every child provided approximately 3 million.

The rearrangement joins TRBV7-9 to TRBJ2-5; 8 bases fit TRBD2. Sequencing was performed on blood. The sequence was obtained from a boy between 10 and 17 years old in good health. CDR3 sequence (DNA): TGTGCCAGCAGCTACAGCGGGGGCCGCCAAGAGACCCAGTACTTC. Translated, it gives CASSYSGGRQETQYF. The complete variable domain, with remaining parts taken from reference TRBV7-9 and TRBJ2-5, reads DTGVSQNPRHKITKRGQNVTFRCDPISEHNRLYWYRQTLGQGPEFLTYFQNEAQLEKSRLLSDRFSAERPKGSFSTLEIQRTEQGDSAMYLCASSYSGGRQETQYFGPGTRLLVL.